This is a list of T cell receptor beta chains from one sample in a study of blood T cell repertoires in COVID-19. Measured with immunoSEQ multiplex PCR; TCRdb has only the in-frame clones, and not every one. The repertoire holds about 180,000 clones, with roughly 84% as singletons. Sequenced material: PBMCs or T cells enriched from blood (not recorded which). Source of these receptors: a woman in her forties or fifties who had recovered from COVID-19. Each CDR3 is given with its conserved first and last residue.

j_gene: TRBJ1-6; v_gene: TRBV25-1; CDR3aa: CASSDHYRSNSPLHF
j_gene: TRBJ2-3; v_gene: TRBV7-2; CDR3aa: CASRPLAGGSTDTQYF
j_gene: TRBJ1-1; v_gene: TRBV28; CDR3aa: CASLARKNTEAFF
j_gene: TRBJ1-1; v_gene: TRBV4-3; CDR3aa: CASSLHRQGITEAFF
j_gene: TRBJ2-7; v_gene: TRBV29-1; CDR3aa: CSVESEVPYEQYF
j_gene: TRBJ1-1; v_gene: TRBV30; CDR3aa: CAWGTGNTEAFF
j_gene: TRBJ2-7; v_gene: TRBV12-3/TRBV12-4; CDR3aa: CASSFDTAYEQYF
j_gene: TRBJ2-7; v_gene: TRBV11-2; CDR3aa: CASSHGRLQGAHEQYF
j_gene: TRBJ2-7; v_gene: TRBV20-1; CDR3aa: CSASGRGTYEQYF
j_gene: TRBJ2-1; v_gene: TRBV5-1; CDR3aa: CASRTSGSSYNEQFF
j_gene: TRBJ2-6; v_gene: TRBV7-9; CDR3aa: CASSEDAMGANVLTF
j_gene: TRBJ1-2; v_gene: TRBV12-3/TRBV12-4; CDR3aa: CASKAGTNYGYTF
j_gene: TRBJ2-7; v_gene: TRBV6-2/TRBV6-3; CDR3aa: CASSTIGGLSYEQYF
j_gene: TRBJ1-2; v_gene: TRBV2; CDR3aa: CASRPRPLDRGHYGYTF
j_gene: TRBJ1-2; v_gene: TRBV19; CDR3aa: CASTGQGGNYGYTF
j_gene: TRBJ2-7; v_gene: TRBV29-1; CDR3aa: CSVRLGPYEQYF
j_gene: TRBJ2-2; v_gene: TRBV29-1; CDR3aa: CSVVRQGNTGELFF
j_gene: TRBJ2-5; v_gene: TRBV9; CDR3aa: CASSANPTGSVGTQYF
j_gene: TRBJ1-2; v_gene: TRBV12-5; CDR3aa: CASGLPFTGVGNYGYTF
j_gene: TRBJ1-1; v_gene: TRBV3-1/TRBV3-2; CDR3aa: CASSHGENTEAFF
j_gene: TRBJ2-5; v_gene: TRBV5-1; CDR3aa: CASSLTGTSGGETQYF
j_gene: TRBJ1-2; v_gene: TRBV5-4; CDR3aa: CASSSGGQAEFYGYTF
j_gene: TRBJ2-5; v_gene: TRBV3-1/TRBV3-2; CDR3aa: CASSQMGRGRKTQYF
j_gene: TRBJ1-2; v_gene: TRBV27; CDR3aa: CASSPGGQGNYGYTF
j_gene: TRBJ1-1; v_gene: TRBV15; CDR3aa: CATSRVPPQGDTEAFF